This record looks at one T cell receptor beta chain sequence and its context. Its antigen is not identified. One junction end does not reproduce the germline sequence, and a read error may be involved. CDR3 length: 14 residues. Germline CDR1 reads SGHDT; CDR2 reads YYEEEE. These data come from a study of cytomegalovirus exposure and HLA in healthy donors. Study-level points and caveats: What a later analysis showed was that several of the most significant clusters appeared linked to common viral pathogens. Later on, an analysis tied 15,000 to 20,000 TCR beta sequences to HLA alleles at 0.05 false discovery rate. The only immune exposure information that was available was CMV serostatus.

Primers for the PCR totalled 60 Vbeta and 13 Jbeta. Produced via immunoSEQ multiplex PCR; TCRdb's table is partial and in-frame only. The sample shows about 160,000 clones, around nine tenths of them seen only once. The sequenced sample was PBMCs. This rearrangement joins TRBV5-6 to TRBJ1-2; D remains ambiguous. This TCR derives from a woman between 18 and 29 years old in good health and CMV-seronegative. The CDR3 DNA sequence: TGTGCCAGCAGCGCCCTGACGGAAAACTATGGCTACCCCTTC. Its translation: CASSALTENYGYPF.